This TCR beta chain is from a study of blood T cell repertoires in COVID-19. Study in general: From the United States, Italy and Spain came samples of acute and convalescent COVID-19. In each case, the material was cDNA or gDNA derived from T cells, B-cell-depleted T cells, or PBMCs.

This clone was observed once. Germline V gives CDR1 MDHEN, CDR2 SYDVKM. V lost 6 bases and J lost 5; bases outside the gene matches: 3. The CDR3 runs to 12 residues. Per the authors' pipeline: By means of reference gene primer amplification, nucleated cell counts were estimated. Libraries were prepared by immunoSEQ multiplex PCR; TCRdb keeps only in-frame clonotypes and omits some of them. That table gives V, J and clone size, and the DNA gave D and trimming. The data contain roughly 190,000 clones, approximately 86% of them seen just once; the ten biggest clones take up more than 3%. Material for sequencing was peripheral blood. The receptor was derived from a man aged 65 to 85 with acute or convalescent COVID-19. The rearrangement joins TRBV28 to TRBJ2-5; 7 positions agree with TRBD2. CDR3 sequence (DNA): TGTGCCAGCAGGGGGGGGACGGAGACCCAGTACTTC. It is translated as CASRGGTETQYF.